These T cell receptor beta chains were read from a single sample in a study of human T cells and chemical hapten exposure. TCRdb re-called the RACE reads through MiXCR, storing one row per CDR3 protein. The sample records some 360,000 distinct CDR3 sequences, 5.1% being singletons. The input for sequencing was whole blood, taken in connection with sensitization to the hapten diphenylcyclopropenone (DPC). The origin of the receptors is a woman aged 45-65 years with alopecia areata. Some clones in this sample may be carry-over from other donors' samples. CDR3s include the opening cysteine and the closing phenylalanine or tryptophan. The order of the fields is clone size, CDR3 length, D gene, J gene, V gene, CDR3 DNA, CDR3 protein. A D gene is named only where the DNA matches it firmly. Size tells how often a clone was seen (once, few, many) or the class of an expanded clone, and some rows leave it out.

abundance: -
len: 15
d_gene: TRBD2
j_gene: TRBJ2-5
v_gene: TRBV5-6
CDR3nt: TGTGCCAGCAGCTTTGTTAGCGGGTCCCAAGAGACCCAGTACTTC
CDR3aa: CASSFVSGSQETQYF

abundance: many
len: 15
d_gene: -
j_gene: TRBJ2-7
v_gene: TRBV5-5
CDR3nt: TGTGCCAGCAGCGGGGTGGCGGGCCCCTCCTACGAGCAGTACTTC
CDR3aa: CASSGVAGPSYEQYF

abundance: few
len: 15
d_gene: TRBD2
j_gene: TRBJ2-1
v_gene: TRBV6-2/TRBV6-3
CDR3nt: TGTGCCAGCAGTTACTCCCAAGCGGGAGTCGGTGAGCAGTTCTTC
CDR3aa: CASSYSQAGVGEQFF

abundance: few
len: 11
d_gene: -
j_gene: TRBJ2-1
v_gene: TRBV20-1
CDR3nt: TGCAGTGCTAGAGACGACCCCAATCAATTCTTC
CDR3aa: CSARDDPNQFF

abundance: -
len: 15
d_gene: -
j_gene: TRBJ1-1
v_gene: TRBV9
CDR3nt: TGTGCCAGCAGCGTAGCTCCAGTAAGAAACACTGAAGCTTTCTTT
CDR3aa: CASSVAPVRNTEAFF

abundance: -
len: 14
d_gene: -
j_gene: TRBJ2-7
v_gene: TRBV9
CDR3nt: TGTGCCAGCAGCCCCGGTGTGGGGGAATACGAGCAGTACTTC
CDR3aa: CASSPGVGEYEQYF

abundance: -
len: 14
d_gene: TRBD1
j_gene: TRBJ1-2
v_gene: TRBV5-4
CDR3nt: TGTGCCAGCAGCTTGGGCAGGGGGCAATATGGCTACACCTTC
CDR3aa: CASSLGRGQYGYTF

abundance: many
len: 12
d_gene: -
j_gene: TRBJ1-1
v_gene: TRBV7-9
CDR3nt: TGTGCCAGCAGCTACCAGACCGTAGAAGCTTTCTTT
CDR3aa: CASSYQTVEAFF

abundance: many
len: 14
d_gene: -
j_gene: TRBJ1-2
v_gene: TRBV4-2
CDR3nt: TGTGCCAGCAGCCAAGAAACGGTAGGGTATGGCTACACCTTC
CDR3aa: CASSQETVGYGYTF

abundance: many
len: 16
d_gene: TRBD2
j_gene: TRBJ2-1
v_gene: TRBV10-3
CDR3nt: TGTGCCATCTGTCCCGGGACTAGCGGGATTCTGAATGAGCAGTTCTTC
CDR3aa: CAICPGTSGILNEQFF

abundance: many
len: 15
d_gene: TRBD1
j_gene: TRBJ2-5
v_gene: TRBV7-8
CDR3nt: TGTGCCAGCAGCTTAGGGGGACAGGGCGGTGAGACCCAGTACTTC
CDR3aa: CASSLGGQGGETQYF

abundance: many
len: 15
d_gene: TRBD1
j_gene: TRBJ2-1
v_gene: TRBV9
CDR3nt: TGTGCCAGCAGCGTGGTGCCAGGGGGCTTGGATGAGCAGTTCTTC
CDR3aa: CASSVVPGGLDEQFF

abundance: many
len: 18
d_gene: -
j_gene: TRBJ2-1
v_gene: TRBV5-1
CDR3nt: TGCGCCAGCAGCGGGGCGAAATCTCCCGGGGGTATCCACAATGAGCAGTTCTTC
CDR3aa: CASSGAKSPGGIHNEQFF

abundance: many
len: 13
d_gene: TRBD1
j_gene: TRBJ2-3
v_gene: TRBV20-1
CDR3nt: TGCAGTGCTCCACGACAGGGGGCAGATACGCAGTATTTT
CDR3aa: CSAPRQGADTQYF

abundance: few
len: 16
d_gene: TRBD2
j_gene: TRBJ2-3
v_gene: TRBV5-1
CDR3nt: TGCGCCAGCAGCTTGACACCTAGCGGGAAGCTAGATACGCAGTATTTT
CDR3aa: CASSLTPSGKLDTQYF

abundance: -
len: 15
d_gene: -
j_gene: TRBJ2-5
v_gene: TRBV10-3
CDR3nt: TGTGCCATCAGTGACCTCGGACCAAGGATGGAGACCCAGTACTTC
CDR3aa: CAISDLGPRMETQYF

abundance: few
len: 15
d_gene: TRBD1
j_gene: TRBJ1-2
v_gene: TRBV20-1
CDR3nt: TGCAGTGCTTTGAACCCCGACAGGGTCCTAGATGGCTACACCTTC
CDR3aa: CSALNPDRVLDGYTF

abundance: many
len: 21
d_gene: TRBD1
j_gene: TRBJ1-6
v_gene: TRBV27
CDR3nt: TGTGCCAGCAGTTTATACGCCCCCGGGACAGGGGGAAGCTCCTATAATTCACCCCTCCACTTT
CDR3aa: CASSLYAPGTGGSSYNSPLHF

abundance: few
len: 14
d_gene: -
j_gene: TRBJ2-1
v_gene: TRBV5-1
CDR3nt: TGCGCCAGCAGCTTAGCTTCGCTGATCAATGAGCAGTTCTTC
CDR3aa: CASSLASLINEQFF

abundance: -
len: 14
d_gene: -
j_gene: TRBJ1-5
v_gene: TRBV4-1
CDR3nt: TGCGCCAGCAGCCAAGATCCCAGGGGTCAGCCCCAGCATTTT
CDR3aa: CASSQDPRGQPQHF

abundance: few
len: 17
d_gene: -
j_gene: TRBJ2-3
v_gene: TRBV7-2
CDR3nt: TGTGCCAGCAGCTTAACTTCCCCCGGGCCGTCTCTCGATACGCAGTATTTT
CDR3aa: CASSLTSPGPSLDTQYF

abundance: -
len: 12
d_gene: -
j_gene: TRBJ2-7
v_gene: TRBV6-5
CDR3nt: TGTGCCGCCGGCCCAGGGAAGTACGAGCAGTACTTC
CDR3aa: CAAGPGKYEQYF

abundance: many
len: 13
d_gene: TRBD1
j_gene: TRBJ2-1
v_gene: TRBV6-6
CDR3nt: TGTGCCAGCAGTTGGGACAGCTACAATGAGCAGTTCTTC
CDR3aa: CASSWDSYNEQFF

abundance: many
len: 11
d_gene: -
j_gene: TRBJ2-1
v_gene: TRBV27
CDR3nt: TGTGCCAGCAGTACCCTTAATGAGCAGTTCTTC
CDR3aa: CASSTLNEQFF

abundance: -
len: 14
d_gene: -
j_gene: TRBJ2-7
v_gene: TRBV30
CDR3nt: TGTGCCTGGAGTAAGCGCGCCCCCCCGGCTGAGCAGTACTTC
CDR3aa: CAWSKRAPPAEQYF

abundance: many
len: 14
d_gene: TRBD2
j_gene: TRBJ2-7
v_gene: TRBV4-3
CDR3nt: TGCGCCAGCAGCCACCTAGCGGGAGGCAGGGAGCAGTACTTC
CDR3aa: CASSHLAGGREQYF

abundance: many
len: 14
d_gene: -
j_gene: TRBJ1-5
v_gene: TRBV28
CDR3nt: TGTGCCAGCAGTTTACCAGATAGCAATCAGCCCCAGCATTTT
CDR3aa: CASSLPDSNQPQHF

abundance: many
len: 17
d_gene: TRBD2
j_gene: TRBJ2-5
v_gene: TRBV4-2
CDR3nt: TGTGCCAGCAGCCAAGACCCGAGCGGGAGGGCCCAAGAGACCCAGTACTTC
CDR3aa: CASSQDPSGRAQETQYF

abundance: many
len: 15
d_gene: TRBD1
j_gene: TRBJ1-5
v_gene: TRBV6-1
CDR3nt: TGTGCCAGCAGTGCCTCTGACAGGGTCAATCAGCCCCAGCATTTT
CDR3aa: CASSASDRVNQPQHF

abundance: many
len: 14
d_gene: -
j_gene: TRBJ2-5
v_gene: TRBV7-2
CDR3nt: TGTGCCAGCAGCTCAGCCGGCACCCAAGAGACCCAGTACTTC
CDR3aa: CASSSAGTQETQYF